This TCR beta chain was sequenced in a study of identical twins. Whole-study results and caveats: Models underestimated how often monozygotic twins shared out-of-frame TCR alpha.

This clonotype has a handful of counts. The antigen remains unidentified. Trimming shortened V by 5 bases and J by 7 bases, and 8 bases separated the two germline ends. This CDR3 spans 12 amino acids. TCRdb re-called the 5' RACE reads through MiXCR, storing one row per CDR3 protein. This table has about 690,000 distinct CDR3 sequences, less than 25% appearing once. The same data also went into a second study, on T cells expressing NK-cell markers. In that study: The TCR beta repertoires originated in sorted CD3+CD56+NKG2C+, CD3+CD56+NKG2C- and CD3+CD56-NKG2C+ T cells. T cells sorted in several experiments were restricted to alpha-beta TCR T cells by an anti-gamma-delta TCR antibody. Also leading the CD3+CD56-NKG2C+ fraction in a handful of donors were these clonotypes.

Specimen: PBMCs. The chain has TRBV12-3 or TRBV12-4 and TRBJ1-4, with unresolved D. The TCR sequence derives from a woman younger than 35 in good health. CDR3 protein: CASSQRTEKLFF. The CDR3 bases are TGTGCCAGCAGTCAAAGGACTGAAAAACTGTTTTTT.